This T cell receptor beta chain was identified during a study of cytomegalovirus exposure and HLA in healthy donors. On the study more broadly: The approximately 110 validation repertoires were reported in a later analysis to have been generated on the same platform as the roughly 670 first-cohort repertoires.

This CDR3 has 18 amino acids. With V trimmed by 2 bases and J by 0 bases, 8 bases remained unmatched. Germline assignment: CDR1 SGHNT and CDR2 YYREEE (reference sequence). Study findings and constraints: Reports credit the classifier with highly specific, highly sensitive diagnosis of cytomegalovirus status. Within the 95 to 150 validation repertoires, first-cohort TCR clusters tended to co-occur, according to a later analysis.

Profiling relied on immunoSEQ multiplex PCR, and the TCRdb table lists in-frame clones only, not all of them. The sample lists around 400,000 clones, approximately 90% occurring once. Regarding this clone: Its antigen is not known.

The specimen sequenced was PBMCs. This TCR was sampled from a woman under 30 in good health and CMV-seronegative. The genes are TRBV5-4 and TRBJ2-3, with 11 bases that match TRBD2. CDR3 loop: CASSFRLAGNPSTDTQYF. CDR3 nucleotide sequence: TGTGCCAGCAGCTTTCGACTAGCGGGGAACCCTAGCACAGATACGCAGTATTTT.